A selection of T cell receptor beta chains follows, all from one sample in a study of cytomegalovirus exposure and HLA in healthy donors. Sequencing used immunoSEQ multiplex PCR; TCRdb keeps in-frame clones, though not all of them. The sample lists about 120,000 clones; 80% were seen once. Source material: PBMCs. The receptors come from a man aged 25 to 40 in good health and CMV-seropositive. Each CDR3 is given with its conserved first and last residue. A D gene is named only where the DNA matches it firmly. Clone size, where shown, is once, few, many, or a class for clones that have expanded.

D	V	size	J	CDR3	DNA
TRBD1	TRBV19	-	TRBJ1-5	CASSLDRVDDQPQHF	TGTGCCAGTAGTCTAGACAGGGTCGACGATCAGCCCCAGCATTTT
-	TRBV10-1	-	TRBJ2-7	CASSGGGTAAYEQYF	TGCGCCAGCAGTGGAGGGGGGACAGCCGCCTACGAGCAGTACTTC
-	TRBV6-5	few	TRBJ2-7	CASRFDKAGEQYF	TGTGCCAGCAGATTCGACAAGGCAGGAGAGCAGTACTTC
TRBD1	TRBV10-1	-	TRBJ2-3	CASSPGQGSITDTQYF	TGCGCCAGCAGTCCGGGACAGGGTTCTATAACAGATACGCAGTATTTT
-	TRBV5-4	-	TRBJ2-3	CASSLDSNSDTQYF	TGTGCCAGCAGCTTGGACTCGAACTCAGATACGCAGTATTTT
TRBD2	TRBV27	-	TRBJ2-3	CASSLSRLAGGRLNTQYF	TGTGCCAGCAGTTTATCCCGGCTAGCGGGGGGGCGTTTGAATACGCAGTATTTT
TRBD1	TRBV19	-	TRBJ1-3	CASSRDRVGNTIYF	TGTGCCAGTAGTAGGGACAGAGTTGGAAACACCATATATTTT
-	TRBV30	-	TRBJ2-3	CAWGVGTSSTDTQYF	TGTGCCTGGGGGGTCGGGACTTCTAGCACAGATACGCAGTATTTT
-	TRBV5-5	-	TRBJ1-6	CASSLGRGNNSPLHF	TGTGCCAGCAGCTTGGGCAGGGGCAATAATTCACCCCTCCACTTT
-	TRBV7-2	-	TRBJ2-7	CASSLVARTYEQYF	TGTGCCAGCAGCTTAGTCGCGAGGACCTACGAGCAGTACTTC
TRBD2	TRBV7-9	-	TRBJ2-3	CASSSLLAGVPHVTDTQYF	TGTGCCAGCAGCTCCCTTCTAGCGGGGGTACCGCACGTCACAGATACGCAGTATTTT
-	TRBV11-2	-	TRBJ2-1	CASSEQGVPNEQFF	TGTGCCAGCAGCGAACAGGGTGTCCCTAATGAGCAGTTCTTC
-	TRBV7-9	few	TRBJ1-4	CASSLGAFNEKLFF	TGTGCCAGCAGCTTGGGGGCTTTTAATGAAAAACTGTTTTTT
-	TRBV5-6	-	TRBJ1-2	CASSITGYGYTF	TGTGCCAGCAGCATTACAGGGTATGGCTACACCTTC
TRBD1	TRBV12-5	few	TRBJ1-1	CASGLVPNEDRGAFF	TGTGCTAGTGGTTTGGTACCAAATGAGGACAGGGGAGCTTTCTTT
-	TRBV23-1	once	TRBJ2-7	CASSQSFGQASPYEQYF	TGCGCCAGCAGTCAATCTTTCGGACAAGCGTCTCCCTACGAGCAGTACTTC
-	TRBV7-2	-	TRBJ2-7	CASSLIAEQYF	TGTGCCAGCAGCTTAATAGCCGAGCAGTACTTC
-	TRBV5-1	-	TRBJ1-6	CASSLDRLGPNSPLHF	TGCGCCAGCAGCTTGGACAGGTTAGGCCCTAATTCACCCCTCCACTTT
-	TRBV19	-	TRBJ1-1	CAARPQGRNTEAFF	TGTGCCGCACGCCCCCAGGGGAGGAACACTGAAGCTTTCTTT
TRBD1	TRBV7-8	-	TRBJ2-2	CASSLRSGTVTGELFF	TGTGCCAGCAGCCTACGTTCTGGGACAGTAACCGGGGAGCTGTTTTTT
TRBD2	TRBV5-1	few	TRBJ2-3	CASSLGSSGGTQYF	TGCGCCAGCAGCTTGGGTAGCTCGGGAGGTACGCAGTATTTT
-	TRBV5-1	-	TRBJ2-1	CASTLMGVGAGYNEQFF	TGCGCCAGTACGTTAATGGGTGTTGGGGCGGGATACAATGAGCAGTTCTTC